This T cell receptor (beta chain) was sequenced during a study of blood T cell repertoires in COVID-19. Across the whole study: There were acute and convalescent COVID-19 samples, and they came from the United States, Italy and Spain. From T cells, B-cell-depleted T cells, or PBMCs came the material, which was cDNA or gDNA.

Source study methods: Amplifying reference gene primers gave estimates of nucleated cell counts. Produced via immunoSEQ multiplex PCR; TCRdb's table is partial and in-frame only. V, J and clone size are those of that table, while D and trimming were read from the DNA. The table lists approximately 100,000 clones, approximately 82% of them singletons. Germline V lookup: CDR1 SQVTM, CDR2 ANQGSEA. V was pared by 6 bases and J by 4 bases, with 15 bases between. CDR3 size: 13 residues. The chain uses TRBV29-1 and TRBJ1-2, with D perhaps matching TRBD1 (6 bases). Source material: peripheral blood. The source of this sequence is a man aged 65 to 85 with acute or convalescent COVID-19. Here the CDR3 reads CSVWMTGPYGYTF. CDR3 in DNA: TGCAGCGTATGGATGACAGGCCCCTATGGCTACACCTTC. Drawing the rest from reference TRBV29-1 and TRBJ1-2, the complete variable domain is SAVISQKPSRDICQRGTSLTIQCQVDSQVTMMFWYRQQPGQSLTLIATANQGSEATYESGFVIDKFPISRPNLTFSTLTVSNMSPEDSSIYLCSVWMTGPYGYTFGSGTRLTVV.